These 24 T cell receptor beta chains share one sample of origin, sequenced in a study of shared T cell receptors in the human thymus (dated by TCRdb to the early 2020s). Preparation of the library involved the immunoSEQ multiplex PCR assay. This immuneACCESS table, as held by TCRdb, lists in-frame sequences with V and J called but not all clones. Of the missing ones, under half trace to an unresolved V gene in checked studies; the others have no known cause. The sample yields some 720,000 clones; over 75% were counted once. The ten largest clones represent around 0.0099% of the sample. The sample was also reused in another study, on human thymus T cells.

The sequencing sample was made of thymocytes. These receptors originate from a boy in the first two years of life with a congenital heart defect. Donor details come from another sample of the same person, matched by shared clones.

The CDR3 protein is CASGLDGGQGASSGANVLTF. CDR3 bases: TGTGCTAGTGGTTTGGACGGGGGACAGGGGGCGTCCTCTGGGGCCAACGTCCTGACTTTC. The rearrangement joins TRBV12-5 to TRBJ2-6; 12 nucleotides align to TRBD1. V shed 1 base and J 0 bases; nucleotides not matched to a gene: 7. Germline CDR1 reads LGHNT; CDR2 reads FRNRAP. This CDR3 is 20 amino acids long. Complete variable domain (other parts from reference TRBV12-5 and TRBJ2-6): DARVTQTPRHKVTEMGQEVTMRCQPILGHNTVFWYRQTMMQGLELLAYFRNRAPLDDSGMPKDRFSAEMPDATLATLKIQPSEPRDSAVYFCASGLDGGQGASSGANVLTFGAGSRLTVL.

The chain joins TRBV6-5 to TRBJ2-7, with 12 bases identical to TRBD2. The V and J ends lost 6 bases and 4 bases, in that order; junction bases with no gene match: 7. The CDR3 totals 15 residues. CDR1 and CDR2 from the germline V gene are MNHEY and SVGAGI. Here the CDR3 reads CASRNGLAGRYEQYF. CDR3 bases: TGTGCCAGCAGAAACGGACTAGCGGGGAGGTACGAGCAGTACTTC.

The V call is TRBV7-7, the J call TRBJ2-5; 11 positions agree with TRBD2. Germline CDR1 reads SSHAT; CDR2 reads FNYEAQ (reference sequence). This CDR3 contains 14 residues. V shed 5 bases, J shed 5 bases, and the junction held 4 bases outside the gene matches. The CDR3 DNA reads TGTGCCAGCAGCCTACTAGCGGGAGAGGAGACCCAGTACTTC. Translated: CASSLLAGEETQYF.

The rearrangement joins TRBV28 to TRBJ1-2; D might be TRBD1 (5 bases). The CDR3 spans 13 residues. V lost 2 bases and J lost 8, with 12 bases in between. In germline, CDR1 is MDHEN, CDR2 SYDVKM. For the CDR3, the DNA is TGTGCCAGCAGTTTAGATGGGGAGGGGGGCTACACCTTC. This translates into CASSLDGEGGYTF.

The J gene is TRBJ2-7, the V gene TRBV13, with D possibly TRBD1 on 5 matching bases. The CDR3 extends over 15 amino acids. Trimming took off 8 bases at V and 1 base at J, with 18 bases between the two ends. Germline CDR1 and CDR2: PRHDT and FYEKMQ (reference sequence). This CDR3 is CASALVQGQSYEQYF. CDR3 sequence (DNA): TGTGCCAGCGCCCTCGTGCAGGGCCAATCCTACGAGCAGTACTTC. The full variable domain, in which reference TRBV13 and TRBJ2-7 provide the parts outside the CDR3, is AAGVIQSPRHLIKEKRETATLKCYPIPRHDTVYWYQQGPGQDPQFLISFYEKMQSDKGSIPDRFSAQQFSDYHSELNMSSLELGDSALYFCASALVQGQSYEQYFGPGTRLTVT.

This chain uses TRBV10-3 with TRBJ2-7; 10 bases are a match to TRBD1. This CDR3 spans 16 amino acids. Germline CDR1 and CDR2: ENHRY and SYGVKD. Trimming at V came to 5 bases and at J to 5 bases, leaving 12 bases not matched to a gene. CDR3 sequence reads: CAISPEQDRGQDEQYF. The CDR3 nucleotides read TGTGCCATCAGTCCCGAACAAGACAGGGGGCAAGACGAGCAGTACTTC.

This clone was seen a few times. The rearrangement uses TRBV15 and TRBJ2-3, with 8 bases matching TRBD1. CDR3 size: 15 residues. V shed 5 bases, J shed 1 base, and the junction held 5 bases outside the gene matches. Germline V CDR1 and CDR2: LNHNV, YYDKDF (reference sequence). DNA for the CDR3: TGTGCCACCAGCCGGGACAGGTGGGGCACAGATACGCAGTATTTT. It codes for CATSRDRWGTDTQYF.

The chain couples TRBV6-6 to TRBJ2-3; perhaps TRBD2 as D (5 bases). V lost 2 bases, J lost 4 bases, and 13 bases lay in between. The germline CDR1 and CDR2 sequences are MNHNY and SVGAGI (reference sequence). The CDR3 sequence is 15 residues long. The CDR3 region has the DNA TGTGCCAGCAGTTACAGAGCGGATAGGTCAGATACGCAGTATTTT. Protein product: CASSYRADRSDTQYF.

This clone was counted a few times. The chain links TRBV5-6 to TRBJ1-1; D remains unclear. The CDR3 totals 14 residues. The V end lost 4 bases, the J end lost 3 bases, and 13 bases lay between the germline ends. Germline V gene sequence: CDR1 SGHDT, CDR2 YYEEEE. The CDR3 sequence is CASSPYRRDTEAFF. CDR3 DNA: TGTGCCAGCAGCCCCTATCGACGGGACACTGAAGCTTTCTTT.

Details on this clone: Since the CDR3 does not end with the conserved phenylalanine or tryptophan, this likely comes from a read error. This chain connects TRBV30 to TRBJ2-7, with D possibly being TRBD2 (5 bases). CDR1 is GTSNPN and CDR2 is SVGIG in the germline V gene (reference sequence). Trimming cost V 5 bases and J 1 base, with 12 bases left between them. The CDR3 spans 13 residues. The CDR3 sequence: CAWSEVTSYEQYL. CDR3 bases: TGTGCCTGGTCGGAGGTGACGTCCTACGAGCAGTACCTC.

V is TRBV21-1 and J is TRBJ1-2. TRBV21-1 is tagged as a pseudogene. The length of the CDR3 is 14 residues. CDR3: CASSKEPRHYGYTF. CDR3 coding DNA: TGTGCCAGCAGCAAAGAACCGCGTCACTATGGCTACACCTTC.

The gene calls are TRBV6-5 and TRBJ1-3, with a possible D match to TRBD1 (5 bases). The length of the CDR3 is 14 residues. V was pared by 8 bases and J by 1 base, with 12 bases between. From germline, CDR1 is MNHEY and CDR2 SVGAGI. The CDR3 DNA reads as TGTGCCAGCGCCCGTCAGGGTTCTGGAAACACCATATATTTT. It codes for CASARQGSGNTIYF.

This chain joins TRBV6-1 and TRBJ1-2, with 8 bases identical to TRBD1. Germline CDR1 is MNHNS and CDR2 is SASEGT. V shed 8 bases, J shed 4 bases, and the junction held 9 bases outside the gene matches. This CDR3 has 14 residues. The CDR3 DNA follows: TGTGCCAGCCAGCTTGGACAGGGAATCTATGGCTACACCTTC. Its protein product is CASQLGQGIYGYTF.

The chain has TRBV5-1 and TRBJ2-7; a weak D match, TRBD1 (5 bases). CDR1 and CDR2 from the germline V gene are SGHRS and YFSETQ. The V end was cut by 4 bases, the J end by 5 bases, with 16 bases between. The CDR3 is 14 amino acids. The CDR3 protein is CASSPDRVTHEQYF. CDR3 sequence (DNA): TGCGCCAGCAGCCCCGACAGAGTAACCCACGAGCAGTACTTC. The whole variable domain, filled in from reference TRBV5-1 and TRBJ2-7, reads KAGVTQTPRYLIKTRGQQVTLSCSPISGHRSVSWYQQTPGQGLQFLFEYFSETQRNKGNFPGRFSGRQFSNSRSEMNVSTLELGDSALYLCASSPDRVTHEQYFGPGTRLTVT.

The CDR3 spells CASKKITGPEQYF. CDR3 sequence (DNA): TGTGCCAGCAAGAAGATTACAGGCCCGGAGCAGTACTTC. The chain carries TRBV2 and TRBJ2-7, with a weak D call TRBD1 (5 bases). The CDR3 has 13 amino acids. V lost 7 bases and J lost 7, with 17 bases in between. The germline CDR1 and CDR2 sequences are SNHLY and FYNNEI.

This sequence joins TRBV5-6 and TRBJ2-7, with 7 positions matching TRBD1. Germline lookup yields CDR1 SGHDT and CDR2 YYEEEE. The CDR3 sequence is 16 residues long. J lost 4 bases, V lost 3 bases, and 13 bases had no gene match. The CDR3 loop reads CASSSSRGRRRYEQYF. The CDR3, as DNA: TGTGCCAGCAGCTCCTCTAGGGGGCGCAGAAGGTACGAGCAGTACTTC. Full variable domain (remainder filled in from reference TRBV5-6 and TRBJ2-7): DAGVTQSPTHLIKTRGQQVTLRCSPKSGHDTVSWYQQALGQGPQFIFQYYEEEERQRGNFPDRFSGHQFPNYSSELNVNALLLGDSALYLCASSSSRGRRRYEQYFGPGTRLTVT.

This rearrangement joins TRBV9 to TRBJ2-1, with D possibly TRBD2 on 6 matching bases. The germline gives CDR1 SGDLS, CDR2 YYNGEE. The length of the CDR3 is 19 residues. V shed 4 bases and J shed 0 bases, with 23 bases lying between them. CDR3 DNA: TGTGCCAGCAGCTCCCCAGGTGGGTCAGCGGGTGACTCCTACAATGAGCAGTTCTTC. Its protein is CASSSPGGSAGDSYNEQFF.

A remark on this clone: Other DNA sequences in the same sample also yield this CDR3. The genes are TRBV4-2 and TRBJ2-7; weak D call: TRBD1 (6 bases). There are 13 residues in the CDR3. Between the trimmed V and J ends, which lost 1 base and 2 bases, there was a span of 6 bases. Germline CDR1 LGHNA, CDR2 YNFKEQ. The CDR3 sequence is CASSQGQAYEQYF. The CDR3 region has the DNA TGTGCCAGCAGCCAAGGACAGGCCTACGAGCAGTACTTC.

The genes are TRBV5-8 and TRBJ2-7, with D perhaps TRBD2 (5 bases). The CDR3 length is 16 residues. Germline V CDR1 and CDR2: SGHTS, YDEGEE. Trimming left V 0 bases short and J 2 bases short, with 15 bases between. This chain's CDR3 is CASSLVARGSPYEQYF. The CDR3 DNA reads as TGTGCCAGCAGCTTGGTAGCGAGAGGGTCGCCCTACGAGCAGTACTTC.

The chain combines TRBV5-1 with TRBJ2-5; D gene uncertain. The DNA end is more similar to TRBJ2-7, so the J call may be wrong. Looked up from germline, CDR1 is SGHRS and CDR2 is YFSETQ. This CDR3 has 17 residues. The CDR3 spells CASSLATARPKGYEQYF. Here the CDR3 DNA reads TGCGCCAGCAGCTTGGCTACTGCCAGGCCAAAAGGATACGAGCAGTACTTC.

The chain couples TRBV11-2 to TRBJ2-7; 7 nucleotides agree with TRBD2. Per germline, CDR1 SGHAT and CDR2 FQNNGV. J lost 2 bases, V lost 2 bases, and 12 bases had no gene match. This CDR3 region has 17 residues. The CDR3 loop is CASSLPRGGSSTYEQYF. DNA for the CDR3: TGTGCCAGCAGCTTACCCCGAGGCGGGAGTTCGACCTACGAGCAGTACTTC.

The CDR3 nucleotides are TGTGCCAGCAGCTTAGTAGGGTCCGGGGGAGATACGCAGTATTTT. Translating it yields CASSLVGSGGDTQYF. The chain is built from TRBV11-2 and TRBJ2-3; the D gene is possibly TRBD2 (6 bases). The germline V gene encodes CDR1 SGHAT and CDR2 FQNNGV. Between the trimmed V and J ends, which lost 1 base and 5 bases, there was a span of 13 bases. The CDR3 has 15 residues.

The genes are TRBV6-5 and TRBJ1-1, with TRBD1 as a possible D gene (6 bases). Per the germline V gene, CDR1 is MNHEY and CDR2 is SVGAGI. V shed 5 bases and J shed 1 base, with 8 bases lying between them. CDR3 size: 13 residues. The CDR3 DNA reads as TGTGCCAGCAGTGGACAGTCGAACACTGAAGCTTTCTTT. It yields the protein CASSGQSNTEAFF.

The chain recombines TRBV19 with TRBJ1-3; D is ambiguous. The germline V and J ends were trimmed by 6 bases and 3 bases, with 15 bases remaining between them. Germline CDR1 and CDR2: LNHDA and SQIVND (reference sequence). This CDR3 has 15 residues. In nucleotides, the CDR3 is TGTGCCAGTAGCACTAGACCGGGCTATGGAAACACCATATATTTT. It codes for CASSTRPGYGNTIYF. Filled out from reference TRBV19 and TRBJ1-3, the complete variable domain reads DGGITQSPKYLFRKEGQNVTLSCEQNLNHDAMYWYRQDPGQGLRLIYYSQIVNDFQKGDIAEGYSVSREKKESFPLTVTSAQKNPTAFYLCASSTRPGYGNTIYFGEGSWLTVV.